The T cell receptor beta chain under discussion was sequenced for a study of T cell changes during pregnancy in multiple sclerosis (dated by TCRdb to between 2018 and 2021). The study in broad terms: The study examined how the T cell repertoire changed over the course of pregnancy in women with multiple sclerosis.

Concerning this clone: Which antigen it targets is not known. Per-base quality was not reported, and no clone a single base away is much larger than it.

V is pared back by 0 bases and J by 4 bases, with 7 bases lying between the germline termini. Reading from cysteine to phenylalanine, the CDR3 counts 13 amino acids. Just the 39-base CDR3 DNA is kept, in frame starting at base 1. For CDR1 and CDR2, the germline V gene (reference sequence) lists PRHDT and FYEKMQ. The library was made by the immunoSEQ multiplex PCR assay. In its TCRdb copy, this immuneACCESS table keeps in-frame sequences only and misses some clones. Where compared with another copy, unresolved V genes explain less than half of these, and the others have no known cause. Within this sample are 40,000 or so clones, with 92% of them counted one time only. Just over 5.5% of the sample is in the top ten clones.

Sequenced here: CD8+ T cells from peripheral blood mononuclear cells, sampled in the third trimester of pregnancy. The receptor was isolated from a female donor with multiple sclerosis, enrolled in a pregnancy study. The chain links TRBV13 with TRBJ2-7, and the D gene may be TRBD2, 6 bases matching. At the DNA level, the sequence is TGTGCCAGCAGCTTAGGACGGGAGTACGAGCAGTACTTC. Translated, it reads CASSLGREYEQYF.